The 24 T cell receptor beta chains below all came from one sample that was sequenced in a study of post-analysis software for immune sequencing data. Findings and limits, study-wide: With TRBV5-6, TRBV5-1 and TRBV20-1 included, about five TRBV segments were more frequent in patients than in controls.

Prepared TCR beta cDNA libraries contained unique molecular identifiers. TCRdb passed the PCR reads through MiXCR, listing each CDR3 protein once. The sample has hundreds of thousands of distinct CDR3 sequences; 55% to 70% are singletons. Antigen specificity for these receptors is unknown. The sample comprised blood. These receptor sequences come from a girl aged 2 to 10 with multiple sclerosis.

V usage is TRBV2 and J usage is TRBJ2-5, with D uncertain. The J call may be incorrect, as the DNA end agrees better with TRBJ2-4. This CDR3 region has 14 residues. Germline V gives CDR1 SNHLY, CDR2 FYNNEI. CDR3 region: CATHGVKGKNIQYF. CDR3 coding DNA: TGTGCCACCCATGGGGTCAAGGGCAAAAACATTCAGTACTTC.

This chain's CDR3 is CASSLVPREGNQPQHF. The CDR3 coding sequence is TGCGCCAGCAGCTTGGTCCCCCGGGAGGGCAATCAGCCCCAGCATTTT. This rearrangement joins TRBV5-1 to TRBJ1-5; D is uncertain. The CDR3 covers 16 residues. With 0 bases removed from V and 2 bases from J, the gap between germline ends came to 12 bases. Germline V gene sequence: CDR1 SGHRS, CDR2 YFSETQ. The full variable domain, in which reference TRBV5-1 and TRBJ1-5 provide the parts outside the CDR3, is KAGVTQTPRYLIKTRGQQVTLSCSPISGHRSVSWYQQTPGQGLQFLFEYFSETQRNKGNFPGRFSGRQFSNSRSEMNVSTLELGDSALYLCASSLVPREGNQPQHFGDGTRLSIL.

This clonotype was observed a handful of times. CDR3 sequence: CASSPHWASTDTQYF. The CDR3 nucleotides read TGCGCCAGCAGCCCCCACTGGGCCAGCACAGATACGCAGTATTTT. V usage is TRBV4-1 and J usage is TRBJ2-3; D is uncertain. The germline V gene has CDR1 MGHRA and CDR2 YSYEKL. The CDR3 extends over 15 amino acids. The V end was cut by 4 bases, the J end by 0 bases, with 11 bases between.

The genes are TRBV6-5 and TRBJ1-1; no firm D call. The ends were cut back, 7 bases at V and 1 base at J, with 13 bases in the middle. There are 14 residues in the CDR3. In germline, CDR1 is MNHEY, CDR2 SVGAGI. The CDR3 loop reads CASTTSTGNTEAFF. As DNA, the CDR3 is TGTGCCAGCACCACTTCCACGGGGAACACTGAAGCTTTCTTT.

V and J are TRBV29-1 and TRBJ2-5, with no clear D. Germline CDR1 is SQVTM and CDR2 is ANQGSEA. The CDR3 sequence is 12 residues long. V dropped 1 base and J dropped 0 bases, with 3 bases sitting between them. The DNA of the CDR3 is TGCAGCGTTGAAGGCTACCAAGAGACCCAGTACTTC. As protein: CSVEGYQETQYF.

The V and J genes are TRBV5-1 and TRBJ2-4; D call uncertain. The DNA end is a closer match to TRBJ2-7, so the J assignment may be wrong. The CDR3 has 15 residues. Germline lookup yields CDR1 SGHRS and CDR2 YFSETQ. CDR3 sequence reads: CASSLDGTFFYEQYF. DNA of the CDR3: TGCGCCAGCAGCTTGGATGGCACATTTTTCTACGAGCAGTACTTC.

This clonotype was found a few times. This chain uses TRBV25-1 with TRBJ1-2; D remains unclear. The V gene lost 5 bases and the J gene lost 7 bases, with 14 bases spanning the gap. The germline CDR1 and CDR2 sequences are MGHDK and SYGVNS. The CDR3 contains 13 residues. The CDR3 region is CASSPGSLSGYTF. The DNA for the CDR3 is TGTGCCAGCAGTCCGGGAAGCCTTAGTGGCTACACCTTC.

CDR3 nucleotides: TGTGCCAGCAGTGAGGGACTCCGCAATCAGCCCCAGCATTTT. Translating gives CASSEGLRNQPQHF. This chain uses TRBV2 with TRBJ1-5; perhaps TRBD1 as D (5 bases). Germline V gene data show CDR1 as SNHLY and CDR2 as FYNNEI. This CDR3 has 14 amino acids. V lost 3 bases and J lost 2, with 8 bases in between. Drawing the rest from reference TRBV2 and TRBJ1-5, the complete variable domain is EPEVTQTPSHQVTQMGQEVILRCVPISNHLYFYWYRQILGQKVEFLVSFYNNEISEKSEIFDDQFSVERPDGSNFTLKIRSTKLEDSAMYFCASSEGLRNQPQHFGDGTRLSIL.

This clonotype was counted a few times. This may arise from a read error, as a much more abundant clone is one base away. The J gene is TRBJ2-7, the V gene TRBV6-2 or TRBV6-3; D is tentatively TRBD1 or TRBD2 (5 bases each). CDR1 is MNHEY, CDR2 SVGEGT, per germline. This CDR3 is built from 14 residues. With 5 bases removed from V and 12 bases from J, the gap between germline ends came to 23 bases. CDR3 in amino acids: CASSLGTSVETRYF. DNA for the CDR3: TGTGCCAGCAGTCTCGGGACGTCCGTCGAGACCCGGTACTTC.

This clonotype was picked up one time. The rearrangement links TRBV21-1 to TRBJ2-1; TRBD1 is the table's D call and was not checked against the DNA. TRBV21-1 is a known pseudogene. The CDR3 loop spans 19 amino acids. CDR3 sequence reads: CASSKVGGQETPHYNEQFF. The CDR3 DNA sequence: TGTGCCAGCAGCAAAGTCGGGGGACAGGAGACCCCTCACTACAATGAGCAGTTCTTC.

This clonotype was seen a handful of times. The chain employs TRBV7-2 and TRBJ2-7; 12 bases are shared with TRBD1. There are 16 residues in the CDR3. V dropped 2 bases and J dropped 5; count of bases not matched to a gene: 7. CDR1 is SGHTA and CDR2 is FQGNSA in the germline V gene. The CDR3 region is CASSLFGDRGLDEQYF. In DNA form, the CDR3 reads TGTGCCAGCAGCTTATTCGGGGACAGGGGGCTCGACGAGCAGTACTTC. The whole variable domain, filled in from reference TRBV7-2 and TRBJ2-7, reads GAGVSQSPSNKVTEKGKDVELRCDPISGHTALYWYRQSLGQGLEFLIYFQGNSAPDKSGLPSDRFSAERTGGSVSTLTIQRTQQEDSAVYLCASSLFGDRGLDEQYFGPGTRLTVT.

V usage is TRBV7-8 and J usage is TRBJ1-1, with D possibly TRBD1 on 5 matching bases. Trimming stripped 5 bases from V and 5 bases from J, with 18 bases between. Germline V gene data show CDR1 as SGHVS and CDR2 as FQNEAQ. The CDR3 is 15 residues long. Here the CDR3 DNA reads TGTGCCAGCAGCAAGTTGGATGAAGGGGAGACTGAAGCTTTCTTT. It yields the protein CASSKLDEGETEAFF.

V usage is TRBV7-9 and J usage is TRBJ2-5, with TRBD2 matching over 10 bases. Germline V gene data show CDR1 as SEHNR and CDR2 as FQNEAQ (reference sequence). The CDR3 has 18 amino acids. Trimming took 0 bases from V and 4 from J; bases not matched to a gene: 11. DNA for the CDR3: TGTGCCAGCAGCTTAGCGGGCCTAGCGGGAGCTTTCGGAGAGACCCAGTACTTC. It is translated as CASSLAGLAGAFGETQYF.

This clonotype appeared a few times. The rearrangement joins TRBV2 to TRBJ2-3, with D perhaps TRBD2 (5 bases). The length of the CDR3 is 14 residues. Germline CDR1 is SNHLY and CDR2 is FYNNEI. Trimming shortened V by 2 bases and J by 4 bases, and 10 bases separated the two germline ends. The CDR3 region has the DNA TGTGCCAGCAGTGAATGGCTAGCTGCAGATACGCAGTATTTT. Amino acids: CASSEWLAADTQYF.

The CDR3 reads CSARKTAGEGETQYF. CDR3 nucleotides: TGCAGTGCGCGGAAAACAGCGGGAGAAGGCGAGACCCAGTACTTC. The V gene is TRBV20-1, the J gene TRBJ2-7; 8 bases match TRBD2. The assigned J gene may be wrong: the sequence end matches TRBJ2-5 better. The CDR3 spans 15 residues. Germline V gives CDR1 DFQATT, CDR2 SNEGSKA (reference sequence).

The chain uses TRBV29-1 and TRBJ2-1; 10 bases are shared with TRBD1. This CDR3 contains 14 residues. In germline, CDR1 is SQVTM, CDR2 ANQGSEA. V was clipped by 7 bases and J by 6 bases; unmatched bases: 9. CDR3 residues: CSANRRTGGNEQFF. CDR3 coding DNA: TGCAGCGCAAACAGACGGACAGGGGGCAATGAGCAGTTCTTC.

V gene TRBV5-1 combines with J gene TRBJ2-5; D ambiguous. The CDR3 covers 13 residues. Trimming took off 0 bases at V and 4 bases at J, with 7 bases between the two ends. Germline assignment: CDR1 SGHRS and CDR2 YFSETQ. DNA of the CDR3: TGCGCCAGCAGCTTGGACGCCCCAGAGACCCAGTACTTC. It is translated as CASSLDAPETQYF.

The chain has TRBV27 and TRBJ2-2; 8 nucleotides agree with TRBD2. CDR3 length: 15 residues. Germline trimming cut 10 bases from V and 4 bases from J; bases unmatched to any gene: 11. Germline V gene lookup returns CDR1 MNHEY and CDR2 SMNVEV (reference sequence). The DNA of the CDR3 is TGTGCCACCACCTACTTCGCGGGGGGCACCGGGGAGCTGTTTTTT. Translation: CATTYFAGGTGELFF.

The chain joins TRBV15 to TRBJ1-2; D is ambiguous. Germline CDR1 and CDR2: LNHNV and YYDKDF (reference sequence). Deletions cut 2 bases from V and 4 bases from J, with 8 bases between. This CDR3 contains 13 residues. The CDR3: CATSRPFSYGYTF. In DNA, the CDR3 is TGTGCCACCAGCAGACCATTCAGCTATGGCTACACCTTC. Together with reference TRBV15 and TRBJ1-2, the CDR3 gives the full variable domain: DAMVIQNPRYQVTQFGKPVTLSCSQTLNHNVMYWYQQKSSQAPKLLFHYYDKDFNNEADTPDNFQSRRPNTSFCFLDIRSPGLGDTAMYLCATSRPFSYGYTFGSGTRLTVV.

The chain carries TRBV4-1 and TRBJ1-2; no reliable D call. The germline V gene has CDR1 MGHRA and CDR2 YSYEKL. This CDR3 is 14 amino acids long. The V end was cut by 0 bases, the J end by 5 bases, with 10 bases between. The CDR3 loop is CASSQDFGDYGYTF. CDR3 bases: TGCGCCAGCAGCCAAGATTTCGGGGATTATGGCTACACCTTC.

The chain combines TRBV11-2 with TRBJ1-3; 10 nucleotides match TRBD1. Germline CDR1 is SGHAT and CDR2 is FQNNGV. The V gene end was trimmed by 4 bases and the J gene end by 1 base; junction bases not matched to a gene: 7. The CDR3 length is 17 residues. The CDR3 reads CASSSGTGARSGNTIYF. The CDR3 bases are TGTGCCAGCAGCTCCGGGACAGGGGCCAGATCTGGAAACACCATATATTTT.

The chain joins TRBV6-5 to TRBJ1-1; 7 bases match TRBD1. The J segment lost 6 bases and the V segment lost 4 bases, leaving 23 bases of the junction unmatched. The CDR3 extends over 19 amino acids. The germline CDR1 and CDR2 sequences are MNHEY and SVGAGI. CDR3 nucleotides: TGTGCCAGCAGTTTCACGGGACAGCTGAATGCCGGATCTGACGCTGAAGCTTTCTTT. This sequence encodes CASSFTGQLNAGSDAEAFF.

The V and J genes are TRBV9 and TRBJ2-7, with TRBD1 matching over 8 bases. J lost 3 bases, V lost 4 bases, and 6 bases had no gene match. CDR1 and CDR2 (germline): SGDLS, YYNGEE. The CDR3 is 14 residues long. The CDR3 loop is CASSSTGQGYEQYF. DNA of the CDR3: TGTGCCAGCAGCTCCACTGGACAGGGCTACGAGCAGTACTTC. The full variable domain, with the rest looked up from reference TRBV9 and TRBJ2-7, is DSGVTQTPKHLITATGQRVTLRCSPRSGDLSVYWYQQSLDQGLQFLIQYYNGEERAKGNILERFSAQQFPDLHSELNLSSLELGDSALYFCASSSTGQGYEQYFGPGTRLTVT.

The CDR3 protein is CASRSPQGAANYGYTF. In nucleotides, the CDR3 is TGTGCCAGCAGGTCGCCACAGGGGGCCGCTAACTATGGCTACACCTTC. The chain links TRBV27 to TRBJ1-2, with TRBD1 matching 9 bases. CDR1 and CDR2 (germline): MNHEY, SMNVEV (reference sequence). Unmatched junction bases numbered 8, after V lost 6 bases and J lost 0 bases. The CDR3 is 16 amino acids.